This TCR beta chain was captured in a study of blood T cells in healthy people across ages. CDR3 length: 12 amino acids. The ends lost 6 bases at V and 5 bases at J; junction bases unmatched: 2. In germline, CDR1 is SNHLY, CDR2 FYNNEI. In its sample, this clonotype was seen a few times. The authors ran a second PCR of about 6 to 11 cycles using a sample-barcoded 5' primer and a J-beta primer mix. TCRdb re-analysed the 5' RACE reads in MiXCR, keeping a single row per CDR3 protein. The data contain hundreds of thousands of distinct CDR3 sequences, around 26% of them singletons. The sequencing sample was made of blood. This chain uses TRBV2 with TRBJ1-2, with 8 positions matching TRBD1. The clonotype originates from an elderly woman in good health. CDR3 protein: CASRDREYGYTF. Here the CDR3 DNA reads TGTGCCAGCAGGGACAGGGAATATGGCTACACCTTC. Full variable domain (rest looked up from reference TRBV2 and TRBJ1-2): EPEVTQTPSHQVTQMGQEVILRCVPISNHLYFYWYRQILGQKVEFLVSFYNNEISEKSEIFDDQFSVERPDGSNFTLKIRSTKLEDSAMYFCASRDREYGYTFGSGTRLTVV.